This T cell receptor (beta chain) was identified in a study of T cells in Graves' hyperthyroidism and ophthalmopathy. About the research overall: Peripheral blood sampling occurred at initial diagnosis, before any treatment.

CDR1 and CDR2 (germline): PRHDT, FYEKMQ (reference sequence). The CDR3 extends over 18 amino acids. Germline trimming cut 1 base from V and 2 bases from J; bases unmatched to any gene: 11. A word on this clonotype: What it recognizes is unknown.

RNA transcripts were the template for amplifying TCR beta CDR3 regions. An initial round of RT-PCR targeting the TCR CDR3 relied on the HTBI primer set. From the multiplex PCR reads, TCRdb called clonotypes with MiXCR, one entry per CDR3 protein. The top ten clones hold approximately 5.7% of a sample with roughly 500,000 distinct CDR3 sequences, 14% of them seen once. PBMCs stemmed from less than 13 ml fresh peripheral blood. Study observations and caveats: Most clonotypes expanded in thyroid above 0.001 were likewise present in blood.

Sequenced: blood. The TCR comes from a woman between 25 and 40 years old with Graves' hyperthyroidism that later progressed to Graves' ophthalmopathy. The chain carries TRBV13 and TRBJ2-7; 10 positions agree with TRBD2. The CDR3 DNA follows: TGTGCCAGCAGCTTAGCGGCTAGGAGCGGGAGGGGGACCTACGAGCAGTACTTC. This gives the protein CASSLAARSGRGTYEQYF.